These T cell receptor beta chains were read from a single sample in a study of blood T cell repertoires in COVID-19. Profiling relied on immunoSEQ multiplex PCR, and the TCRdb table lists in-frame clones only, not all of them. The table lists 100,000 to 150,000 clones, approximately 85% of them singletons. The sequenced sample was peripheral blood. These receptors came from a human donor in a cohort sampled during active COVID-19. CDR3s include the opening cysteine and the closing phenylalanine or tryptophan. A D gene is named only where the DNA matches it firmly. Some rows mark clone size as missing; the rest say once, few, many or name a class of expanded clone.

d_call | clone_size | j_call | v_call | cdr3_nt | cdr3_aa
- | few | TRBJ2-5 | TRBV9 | TGTGCCAGCAGCGGCCCTAAGGGGGAGACCCAGTACTTC | CASSGPKGETQYF
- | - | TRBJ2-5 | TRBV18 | TGTGCCAGCTCACCCAGAACAGGGTCCCAAGAGACCCAGTACTTC | CASSPRTGSQETQYF
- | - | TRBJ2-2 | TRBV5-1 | TGCGCCAGCAGCTTGCCCTTTGAGTCCGGGGAGCTGTTTTTT | CASSLPFESGELFF
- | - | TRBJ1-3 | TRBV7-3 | TGTGCCAGCAGCCAAAAAGACTATCCTGACACCATATATTTT | CASSQKDYPDTIYF
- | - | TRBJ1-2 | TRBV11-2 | TGTGCCAGCAGCTTAGGATCAGGGAATGGCTACACCTTC | CASSLGSGNGYTF
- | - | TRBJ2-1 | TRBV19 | TGTGCCAGTAGTACACTACCGCGAGGCGGTGACTACAATGAGCAGTTCTTC | CASSTLPRGGDYNEQFF
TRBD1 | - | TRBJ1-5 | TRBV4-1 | TGCGCCAGCAGCCATCCCCGTCAGACCGGACAGGGGGGTCAGCCCCAGCATTTT | CASSHPRQTGQGGQPQHF
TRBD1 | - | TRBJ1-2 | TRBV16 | TGTGCCAGCAGCCAACAGGGGGCAAGTGGGTATGGCTACACCTTC | CASSQQGASGYGYTF
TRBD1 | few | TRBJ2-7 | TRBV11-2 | TGTGCCAGCAGCCGATTCTGGGACAGCTCCTACGAGCAGTACTTC | CASSRFWDSSYEQYF
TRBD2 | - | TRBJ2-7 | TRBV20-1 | TGCTGCGCGGGAGAGCGCGAGCAGTACTTC | CCAGEREQYF
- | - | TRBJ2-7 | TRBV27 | TGTGCCAGCAGTTTGGGACTGTCTTGGGGAGAGCAGTACTTC | CASSLGLSWGEQYF
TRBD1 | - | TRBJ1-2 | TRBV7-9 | TGTGCCAGCAGCTACCCCTTGGACAGGCCCCCTAACTATGGCTACACCTTC | CASSYPLDRPPNYGYTF
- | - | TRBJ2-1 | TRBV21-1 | TGTGCCAGCAGCAAAGGTTCTCGGACTAGCGGGAGGGCCACCCGTTACAATGAGCAGTTCTTC | CASSKGSRTSGRATRYNEQFF
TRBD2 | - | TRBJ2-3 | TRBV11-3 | TGTGCCAGCAGCTTAGGGTTGCGGCTAGCGGAGGATACTAGCACAGATACGCAGTATTTT | CASSLGLRLAEDTSTDTQYF
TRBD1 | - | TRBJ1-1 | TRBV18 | TGTGCCAGCTCACCTCAAGACAGGGGCCGGACGAACACTGAAGCTTTCTTT | CASSPQDRGRTNTEAFF
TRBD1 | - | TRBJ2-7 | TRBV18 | TGTGCCAGCTCACCACCGGGACAGGGTTCGCGCGAGCAGTACTTC | CASSPPGQGSREQYF
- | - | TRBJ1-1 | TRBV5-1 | TGCGCCAGCGGAGACACTAGGGCGAACACTGAAGCTTTCTTT | CASGDTRANTEAFF
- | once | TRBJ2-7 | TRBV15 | TGTGCCACCAGCAGATCCAGGGTTAAACTTGGTGAAGAGCAGTACTTC | CATSRSRVKLGEEQYF
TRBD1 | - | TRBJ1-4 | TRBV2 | TGTGCCAGCAGTGAGGACAGGGGGCTTACTAATGAAAAACTGTTTTTT | CASSEDRGLTNEKLFF
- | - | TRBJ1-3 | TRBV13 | TGTGCCAGCAGCTTAGGGCGGGGGATCTCTGGAAACACCATATATTTT | CASSLGRGISGNTIYF
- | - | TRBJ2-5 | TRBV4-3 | TGCGCCAGCAGCCAAGATCGTGGGGGAGGAGAGACCCAGTACTTC | CASSQDRGGGETQYF
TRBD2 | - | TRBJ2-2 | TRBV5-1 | TGCGCCAGCAGTACCGGGACTAGCGTTTCCGGGGGAACCGGGGAGCTGTTTTTT | CASSTGTSVSGGTGELFF
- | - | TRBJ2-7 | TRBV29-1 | TGCAGCGGCTACTCGCCGGGACAAGACTACGAGCAGTACTTC | CSGYSPGQDYEQYF
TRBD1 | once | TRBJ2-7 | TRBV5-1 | TGCGCCAGCAGCTGGACACAGGGGTACGACCGCGGGCAGTACTTC | CASSWTQGYDRGQYF
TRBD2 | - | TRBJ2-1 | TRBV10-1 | TGCGCCAGCAGTGAGGGGCGGGAGCATGGGAATGAGCAGTTCTTC | CASSEGREHGNEQFF
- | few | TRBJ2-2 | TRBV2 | TGTGCCAGCAGTGAAGCTCGGGTGACCGGGGAGCTGTTTTTT | CASSEARVTGELFF
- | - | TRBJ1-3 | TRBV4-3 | TGCGCCAGCAGCCAAGATGTGAGGTGGCTTGGGTCCTCTGGAAACACCATATATTTT | CASSQDVRWLGSSGNTIYF
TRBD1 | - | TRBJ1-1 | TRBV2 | TGTGCCAGCAGACAGGGGCTCGGCACTGAAGCTTTCTTT | CASRQGLGTEAFF
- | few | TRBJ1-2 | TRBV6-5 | TGTGCCAGCCGCAGCTATGGCTACACCTTC | CASRSYGYTF
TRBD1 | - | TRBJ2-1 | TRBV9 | TGTGCCAGCAGCGTAGCTACAGGGGGTGGGACAGGGCACAATGAGCAGTTCTTC | CASSVATGGGTGHNEQFF
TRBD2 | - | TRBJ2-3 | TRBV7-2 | TGTGCCAGCAGCTTATCTAGCGGGAGTGCAGATACGCAGTATTTT | CASSLSSGSADTQYF
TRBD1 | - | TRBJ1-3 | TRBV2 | TGTGCCAGCAGGCTTACGACAGGGAAAGGCACCATATATTTT | CASRLTTGKGTIYF
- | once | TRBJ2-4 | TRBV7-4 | TGTGCCAGCGCCCAGTTAGCCAAAAACATTCAGTACTTC | CASAQLAKNIQYF
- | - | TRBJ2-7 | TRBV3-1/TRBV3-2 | TGTGCCAGCAGGCGGACAAGCACCTACGAGCAGTACTTC | CASRRTSTYEQYF
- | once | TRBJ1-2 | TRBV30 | TGTGCCTGGAGTCGGGGAGGTTGGGGCTACACCTTC | CAWSRGGWGYTF
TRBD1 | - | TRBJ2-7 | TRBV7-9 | TGTGCCAGCAGCTCGACAGGGGACCACGAGCAGTACTTC | CASSSTGDHEQYF
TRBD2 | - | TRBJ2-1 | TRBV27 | TGTGCCAGCAGTTTTCTAGCGGGAACCCCCACCTACAATGAGCAGTTCTTC | CASSFLAGTPTYNEQFF
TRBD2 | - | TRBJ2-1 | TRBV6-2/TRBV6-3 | TGTGCCAGCAGTTTACGGACTAGCTCCTACAATGAGCAGTTCTTC | CASSLRTSSYNEQFF
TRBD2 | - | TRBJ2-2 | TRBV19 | TGTGCCAGTCTAACTAGCGGCCCGAACACCGGGGAGCTGTTTTTT | CASLTSGPNTGELFF
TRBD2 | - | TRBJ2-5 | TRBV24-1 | TGTGCCACCAGTGGCCAACGGGGACTAGCGGCTAAAGAGACCCAGTACTTC | CATSGQRGLAAKETQYF
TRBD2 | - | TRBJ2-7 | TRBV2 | TGTGCCAGCAGGTCAGCGGGAGGCAACTACGAGCAGTACTTC | CASRSAGGNYEQYF
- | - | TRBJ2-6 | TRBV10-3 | TGTGCCATCAGCGTCGGCGGCTGGTCTGGGGCCAACGTCCTGACTTTC | CAISVGGWSGANVLTF
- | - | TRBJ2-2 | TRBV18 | TGTGCCAGCTCACCGATCGCGGGTGCGAACACCGGGGAGCTGTTTTTT | CASSPIAGANTGELFF
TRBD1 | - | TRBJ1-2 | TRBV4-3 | TGCGCCAGCAGCCAAGATGGGGGGGCCGACAGGGGTGGGGGCTACACCTTC | CASSQDGGADRGGGYTF
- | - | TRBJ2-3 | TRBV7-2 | TGTGCCAGCAGCTTAGTGGCCCCCCCCGGAGCGGGTAGCACAGATACGCAGTATTTT | CASSLVAPPGAGSTDTQYF
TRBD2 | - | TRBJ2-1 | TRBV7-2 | TGTGCCAGCACCCGTCCATCGGGACTAGCGGGATTAAAGGGGAATGAGCAGTTCTTC | CASTRPSGLAGLKGNEQFF
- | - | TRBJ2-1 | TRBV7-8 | TGTGCCAGCAGCTTAGGATCACAGGGAAGCTCCTACAATGAGCAGTTCTTC | CASSLGSQGSSYNEQFF
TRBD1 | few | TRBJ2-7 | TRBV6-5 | TGTGCCAGCAGTTCGACAGGGAAAAGCTCCTACGAGCAGTACTTC | CASSSTGKSSYEQYF
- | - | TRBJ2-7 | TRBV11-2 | TGTGCCAGCAGCTTAGTGTGGGGCAGGGCACGGTACGAGCAGTACTTC | CASSLVWGRARYEQYF
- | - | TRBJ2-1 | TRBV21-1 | TGTGCCAGCAGCAAGGAGCGGTCCCCGGACAATGAGCAGTTCTTC | CASSKERSPDNEQFF
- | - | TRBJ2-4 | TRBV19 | TGTGCCAGTAGTCCAGACAGACCAAACATTCAGTACTTC | CASSPDRPNIQYF
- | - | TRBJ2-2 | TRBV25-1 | TGTGCCAGCAGAGACTGGACCGGGGAGCTGTTTTTT | CASRDWTGELFF
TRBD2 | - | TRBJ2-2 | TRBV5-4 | TGTGCCAGCAGCGTACCGGGACTAGTGAACACCGGGGAGCTGTTTTTT | CASSVPGLVNTGELFF